Listed here are 3 T cell receptor beta chains from one sample, sequenced in a study of cytomegalovirus exposure and HLA in healthy donors. This PCR relied on a set of 60 Vbeta primers and 13 Jbeta primers. Using immunoSEQ multiplex PCR, the repertoire was profiled, and TCRdb retains in-frame clones only, with some absent. In total, the table holds about 160,000 clones. Sequenced material: PBMCs. Receptor source: a man in his thirties or forties in good health and CMV-seronegative.

The chain carries TRBV6-1 and TRBJ1-5, with D perhaps matching TRBD1 (6 bases). CDR1 is MNHNS and CDR2 is SASEGT in the germline V gene. The CDR3 extends over 15 amino acids. V lost 4 bases and J 6 bases, leaving 16 bases between the germline ends. CDR3 region: CASSAYRAVGQPQHF. The CDR3, as DNA: TGTGCCAGCAGTGCCTACAGGGCTGTAGGTCAGCCCCAGCATTTT.

V and J are TRBV2 and TRBJ2-5; maybe TRBD2 (5 bases). V lost 0 bases and J lost 7, with 9 bases in between. CDR1 SNHLY and CDR2 FYNNEI come from the germline V gene. The CDR3 contains 13 residues. In DNA, the CDR3 is TGTGCCAGCAGTGAAGCGGCGGGTGGGACCCAGTACTTC. This translates into CASSEAAGGTQYF.

V is TRBV28 and J is TRBJ2-3; the match to TRBD2 covers 15 bases. The germline CDR1 and CDR2 sequences are MDHEN and SYDVKM. Trimming took 5 bases from V and 6 from J; bases not matched to a gene: 3. The CDR3 contains 15 residues. CDR3 sequence (DNA): TGTGCCAGCAGTGGGACTAGCGGGAGGTTGGATACGCAGTATTTT. Residues: CASSGTSGRLDTQYF.